The 21 T cell receptor beta chains below all came from one sample that was sequenced in a study of spatial heterogeneity in lung cancer. The time point denotes: sample taken at primary tumor resection. Whole RNA, isolated from tumor, nontumor lung or frozen PBMC, was sequenced without prior sorting. TCRdb used MiXCR to reprocess the 5' RACE reads, holding one entry per CDR3 protein. The data contain around 4,000 distinct CDR3 sequences, around 21% of them singletons. The sequences come from normal lung tissue next to the tumor, collected at surgery. These TCRs come from a female donor with early-stage non-small cell lung cancer.

By sample share, this clonotype is medium-sized. This chain connects TRBV4-2 to TRBJ2-1, with 10 bases lining up with TRBD2. This CDR3 is built from 16 residues. The germline CDR1 and CDR2 sequences are LGHNA and YNFKEQ. The trim removed 0 bases at V and 6 bases at J, leaving 5 bases unmatched. Here the CDR3 reads CASSQDRPSGGNEQFF. The CDR3 DNA follows: TGTGCCAGCAGCCAAGATAGGCCTAGCGGGGGCAATGAGCAGTTCTTC.

Relative to its sample, this clonotype is large. V usage is TRBV7-8 and J usage is TRBJ2-2; 10 nucleotides line up with TRBD2. The J segment lost 6 bases and the V segment lost 5 bases, leaving 6 bases of the junction unmatched. CDR1 is SGHVS and CDR2 is FQNEAQ in the germline V gene. This CDR3 has 15 amino acids. In DNA, the CDR3 is TGTGCCAGCAGCCGCAGCGGGGGGGCCGCCGGGGAGCTGTTTTTT. Translating gives CASSRSGGAAGELFF.

Within the sample, this clonotype is medium-sized. The chain has TRBV29-1 and TRBJ2-6; tentatively, D is TRBD1 (6 bases). This CDR3 is 12 amino acids long. V lost 6 bases and J 8 bases, leaving 11 bases between the germline ends. The germline V gene encodes CDR1 SQVTM and CDR2 ANQGSEA. CDR3 bases: TGCAGCGTCGTAGACAGGCCCAACGTCCTGACTTTC. It specifies CSVVDRPNVLTF.

This chain joins TRBV28 and TRBJ2-7; 10 nucleotides line up with TRBD2. Germline V gives CDR1 MDHEN, CDR2 SYDVKM. Unmatched junction bases numbered 5, after V lost 6 bases and J lost 0 bases. The CDR3 is 15 amino acids. Written as DNA, the CDR3 is TGTGCCAGCAGACGGACTAGCGGTAGCTCCTACGAGCAGTACTTC. Encoded protein: CASRRTSGSSYEQYF.

Within the sample, this clonotype is medium-sized. This chain connects TRBV6-2 or TRBV6-3 to TRBJ2-6; D call uncertain. V shed 5 bases and J shed 3 bases, with 8 bases lying between them. CDR1 and CDR2 from the germline V gene are MNHEY and SVGEGT. CDR3 length: 14 residues. Written as DNA, the CDR3 is TGTGCCAGCAGTGAAGGGATTGGGGCCAACGTCCTGACTTTC. It codes for CASSEGIGANVLTF.

This clonotype was detected ten times or more. CDR3 bases: TGTGCCAGCAGCTCGGGACAGATAAATCAGCCCCAGCATTTT. Its protein product is CASSSGQINQPQHF. The V and J genes are TRBV7-2 and TRBJ1-5, with 7 nucleotides matching TRBD1. Losses at the gene ends were 4 bases for V and 4 bases for J; bases not matched to a gene: 4. The CDR3 is made up of 14 amino acids. The germline gives CDR1 SGHTA, CDR2 FQGNSA.

This sequence joins TRBV5-1 and TRBJ2-3, with TRBD2 identical over 9 bases. With 4 bases clipped from V and 2 bases from J, the junction kept 11 bases outside the gene matches. This CDR3 comprises 17 residues. Germline CDR1 and CDR2: SGHRS and YFSETQ. The CDR3 loop is CASSPLQRGASTDTQYF. The CDR3, as DNA: TGCGCCAGCAGCCCGCTCCAGCGGGGGGCATCCACAGATACGCAGTATTTT.

This clonotype was counted at least ten times. This chain links TRBV6-2 or TRBV6-3 with TRBJ2-1; TRBD2 matches 7 bases. The CDR3 is made up of 16 amino acids. V dropped 4 bases and J dropped 0; count of bases not matched to a gene: 6. Germline V CDR1 and CDR2: MNHEY, SVGEGT. Here the CDR3 DNA reads TGTGCCAGCAGTTTTCGGCGGGGGAGCTCCTACAATGAGCAGTTCTTC. Its protein product is CASSFRRGSSYNEQFF.

J is TRBJ1-2 and V is TRBV7-2; D is undetermined. From germline, CDR1 is SGHTA and CDR2 FQGNSA. V was cut by 1 base and J by 5 bases, with 8 bases left in between. CDR3 length: 13 amino acids. The CDR3 sequence: CASSLEVSYGYTF. CDR3 sequence (DNA): TGTGCCAGCAGCTTAGAAGTATCGTATGGCTACACCTTC.

CDR3 protein: CASSSRGPVDTQYF. The CDR3 bases are TGTGCCAGCAGCTCCCGGGGGCCGGTGGATACGCAGTATTTT. The rearrangement joins TRBV7-9 to TRBJ2-3; D may correspond to TRBD1 or TRBD2 (6 bases each). Germline values: CDR1 SEHNR, CDR2 FQNEAQ (reference sequence). Deletions cut 4 bases from V and 6 bases from J, with 14 bases between. The CDR3 runs to 14 residues.

This clonotype is categorized as medium-sized. This sequence joins TRBV11-2 and TRBJ2-1; TRBD2 agrees at 10 bases. Per germline, CDR1 SGHAT and CDR2 FQNNGV. The CDR3 spans 16 residues. The V and J ends lost 1 base and 7 bases, in that order; junction bases with no gene match: 7. CDR3 coding DNA: TGTGCCAGCAGCTTAGCTGTAAGCGGGGGGGTGAATGAGCAGTTCTTC. This translates into CASSLAVSGGVNEQFF.

Ten or more counts support this clonotype. V gene TRBV29-1 combines with J gene TRBJ2-3; D gene ambiguous. This CDR3 region has 13 residues. V shed 8 bases and J shed 2 bases, with 14 bases lying between them. Germline V gene lookup returns CDR1 SQVTM and CDR2 ANQGSEA. DNA of the CDR3: TGCAGCTTTTTTTTGGGATTCACAGATACGCAGTATTTT. The encoded protein is CSFFLGFTDTQYF.

By proportion, this clonotype is medium-sized. CDR3 sequence reads: CATSRGGGLTDTQYF. In DNA, the CDR3 is TGTGCCACCAGCAGAGGCGGGGGCCTAACAGATACGCAGTATTTT. The chain carries TRBV15 and TRBJ2-3; the D gene is possibly TRBD2 (7 bases). Germline values: CDR1 LNHNV, CDR2 YYDKDF (reference sequence). The CDR3 is made up of 15 amino acids. Trimming removed 1 base from V and 3 bases from J, with 11 bases in between.

This clonotype qualifies as medium-sized. The chain employs TRBV5-1 and TRBJ1-1; TRBD1 matches at 8 bases. CDR3 length: 18 residues. In germline, CDR1 is SGHRS, CDR2 YFSETQ. V dropped 0 bases and J dropped 1; count of bases not matched to a gene: 11. CDR3 loop: CASSLDFIRTGQNTEAFF. The CDR3 DNA is TGCGCCAGCAGCTTGGACTTTATTCGGACAGGGCAGAACACTGAAGCTTTCTTT.

This clonotype was counted at least ten times. The chain carries TRBV20-1 and TRBJ1-2; D remains unclear. Germline lookup yields CDR1 DFQATT and CDR2 SNEGSKA (reference sequence). CDR3 length equals 13 residues. V gave up 1 base and J gave up 4 bases, with 10 bases separating them. The CDR3 spells CSARAEVVYGYTF. DNA of the CDR3: TGCAGTGCTAGAGCTGAGGTCGTCTATGGCTACACCTTC.

This clonotype was detected ten times or more. The V and J genes are TRBV4-3 and TRBJ2-1, with 10 bases lining up with TRBD2. V dropped 0 bases and J dropped 6; count of bases not matched to a gene: 14. Germline V gives CDR1 LGHNA, CDR2 YSLEER. The CDR3 sequence is 19 residues long. The DNA for the CDR3 is TGCGCCAGCAGCCAAGAAAACCCCCCAGGACTAGCGGAACTCAATGAGCAGTTCTTC. Translated, it gives CASSQENPPGLAELNEQFF.

This clonotype was recorded at least ten times. This chain joins TRBV28 and TRBJ2-4; 14 nucleotides line up with TRBD2. The V gene end was trimmed by 4 bases and the J gene end by 0 bases; junction bases not matched to a gene: 5. This CDR3 has 18 residues. Germline CDR1 MDHEN, CDR2 SYDVKM. The DNA for the CDR3 is TGTGCCAGCAGTTCGGGACTAGCGGGAGTGATAGCCAAAAACATTCAGTACTTC. It yields the protein CASSSGLAGVIAKNIQYF. Complete variable domain (other parts from reference TRBV28 and TRBJ2-4): DVKVTQSSRYLVKRTGEKVFLECVQDMDHENMFWYRQDPGLGLRLIYFSYDVKMKEKGDIPEGYSVSREKKERFSLILESASTNQTSMYLCASSSGLAGVIAKNIQYFGAGTRLSVL.

By sample fraction, this clonotype is medium-sized. The chain couples TRBV7-2 to TRBJ1-1; TRBD1 is a possible D gene (6 bases). This CDR3 is 13 amino acids long. Germline CDR1 SGHTA, CDR2 FQGNSA. Between the trimmed V and J ends, which lost 3 bases and 1 base, there was a span of 6 bases. CDR3 nucleotide sequence: TGTGCCAGCAGCTTGACAGGGAACACTGAAGCTTTCTTT. It is translated as CASSLTGNTEAFF.

In its sample, this clonotype ranks as medium-sized. The chain joins TRBV20-1 to TRBJ2-3; weak D call: TRBD2 (5 bases). The V and J ends lost 0 bases and 2 bases respectively, with 12 bases between them. The CDR3 extends over 15 amino acids. Germline CDR1 reads DFQATT; CDR2 reads SNEGSKA (reference sequence). The CDR3, as DNA: TGCAGTGCTAGAGATCCTCTAGCAGACACAGATACGCAGTATTTT. Protein product: CSARDPLADTDTQYF.

The chain has TRBV5-1 and TRBJ2-5; 8 positions match TRBD2. The CDR3 runs 14 residues. Germline-derived CDR1 and CDR2 are SGHRS and YFSETQ. V lost 4 bases and J lost 4; bases outside the gene matches: 6. As DNA, the CDR3 is TGCGCCAGCAGCCCGGGAGGGGCTAGAGAGACCCAGTACTTC. The encoded protein is CASSPGGARETQYF. The variable domain in full, completed from reference TRBV5-1 and TRBJ2-5, reads KAGVTQTPRYLIKTRGQQVTLSCSPISGHRSVSWYQQTPGQGLQFLFEYFSETQRNKGNFPGRFSGRQFSNSRSEMNVSTLELGDSALYLCASSPGGARETQYFGPGTRLLVL.

The rearrangement joins TRBV6-5 to TRBJ1-2; possible D gene TRBD1, 6 bases. Between the trimmed V and J ends, which lost 7 bases and 5 bases, there was a span of 17 bases. The CDR3 covers 14 residues. The germline V gene has CDR1 MNHEY and CDR2 SVGAGI. The CDR3 coding sequence is TGTGCCAGCACCCCCGGGGGAGGGGGGTATGGCTACACCTTC. Translation: CASTPGGGGYGYTF.